A single sample is the source of the 16 T cell receptor beta chains below, sequenced in a study of cytomegalovirus exposure and HLA in healthy donors. PCR involved 60 Vbeta and 13 Jbeta primers. Assay: immunoSEQ multiplex PCR; the TCRdb copy retains only in-frame clones and omits some. The sample consists of about 69,000 clones, 60% to 85% of them appearing once. The sequencing input was PBMCs. All receptors derive from a man between 18 and 35 years old in good health and CMV-seronegative.

This clone was counted a few times. The chain uses TRBV7-2 and TRBJ1-5, with D unclear. Trimming shortened V by 5 bases and J by 7 bases, and 18 bases separated the two germline ends. CDR3 length: 15 residues. Germline CDR1 reads SGHTA; CDR2 reads FQGNSA. The CDR3 sequence is CASSLSVPGGQPQHF. The DNA for the CDR3 is TGTGCCAGCAGCCTTAGTGTCCCAGGAGGGCAGCCCCAGCATTTT.

V gene TRBV5-1 combines with J gene TRBJ2-3; TRBD1 agrees at 7 bases. V was clipped by 1 base and J by 0 bases; unmatched bases: 2. This CDR3 spans 15 amino acids. Per germline, CDR1 SGHRS and CDR2 YFSETQ. The CDR3 DNA sequence: TGCGCCAGCAGCTTGTCGACAGGGAGCACAGATACGCAGTATTTT. Amino acid sequence: CASSLSTGSTDTQYF.

The gene calls are TRBV18 and TRBJ2-1; no firm D call. CDR3 length: 16 residues. Germline CDR1 reads KGHSH; CDR2 reads LQKENI. The germline V and J ends were trimmed by 1 base and 0 bases, with 10 bases remaining between them. Here the CDR3 reads CASSPLLRSSYNEQFF. The CDR3 nucleotides are TGTGCCAGCTCACCACTGTTGCGGAGCTCCTACAATGAGCAGTTCTTC. The full variable domain, in which reference TRBV18 and TRBJ2-1 provide the parts outside the CDR3, is NAGVMQNPRHLVRRRGQEARLRCSPMKGHSHVYWYRQLPEEGLKFMVYLQKENIIDESGMPKERFSAEFPKEGPSILRIQQVVRGDSAAYFCASSPLLRSSYNEQFFGPGTRLTVL.

V is TRBV4-1 and J is TRBJ1-5; 10 positions match TRBD1. Germline loops: CDR1 MGHRA, CDR2 YSYEKL. V lost 0 bases, J lost 5 bases, and 7 bases stayed unmatched. CDR3 length: 17 amino acids. CDR3 region: CASSQEWDRGGDQPQHF. CDR3 nucleotides: TGCGCCAGCAGCCAAGAATGGGACAGGGGCGGAGATCAGCCCCAGCATTTT.

A few counts support this clone. The CDR3 DNA sequence: TGTGCCAGCAGTGAACTTTGGACAGCGACGAACACTGAAGCTTTCTTT. Translated, it gives CASSELWTATNTEAFF. The V call is TRBV2, the J call TRBJ1-1; tentative D call: TRBD1 (6 bases). The V gene's germline CDR1 is SNHLY and CDR2 FYNNEI. The CDR3 is made up of 16 amino acids. The V end was cut by 2 bases, the J end by 1 base, with 14 bases between.

The chain links TRBV4-2 to TRBJ2-2; D perhaps matches TRBD2 (6 bases). The V gene's germline CDR1 is LGHNA and CDR2 YNFKEQ. Trimming left V 4 bases short and J 4 bases short, with 16 bases between. The CDR3 runs to 16 residues. CDR3 amino acids: CASSPGVSGSTGELFF. In DNA form, the CDR3 reads TGTGCCAGCAGCCCGGGGGTGTCCGGGAGCACCGGGGAGCTGTTTTTT.

The chain is built from TRBV6-1 and TRBJ2-2; D remains unclear. V was clipped by 7 bases and J by 6 bases, with 18 bases between them. The CDR3 is 15 amino acids. Germline V CDR1 and CDR2: MNHNS, SASEGT. DNA for the CDR3: TGTGCCAGCACCGTGCCCAGAATAATCTCCGGGGAGCTGTTTTTT. This encodes CASTVPRIISGELFF.

The chain uses TRBV19 and TRBJ2-1; the D gene is possibly TRBD2 (5 bases). The V end lost 2 bases, the J end lost 6 bases, and 11 bases lay between the germline ends. The CDR3 loop spans 14 amino acids. Germline V CDR1 and CDR2: LNHDA, SQIVND (reference sequence). The CDR3 region has the DNA TGTGCCAGTAGTATATCTAGCTTGGGCAATGAGCAGTTCTTC. Its translation: CASSISSLGNEQFF.

The chain uses TRBV5-1 and TRBJ2-5; maybe TRBD1 (6 bases). CDR1 SGHRS and CDR2 YFSETQ come from the germline V gene. CDR3 length: 16 amino acids. Deletions cut 0 bases from V and 4 bases from J, with 16 bases between. The CDR3 protein is CASSLAGAGISETQYF. CDR3 DNA sequence: TGCGCCAGCAGCTTGGCAGGGGCAGGGATTTCAGAGACCCAGTACTTC.

The sample holds a few counts of this clone. The genes are TRBV19 and TRBJ2-2; the match to TRBD1 covers 10 bases. The germline CDR1 and CDR2 sequences are LNHDA and SQIVND (reference sequence). The CDR3 spans 16 residues. The ends lost 2 bases at V and 6 bases at J; junction bases unmatched: 6. This CDR3 reads CASSISWGQGPGELFF. The CDR3 region has the DNA TGTGCCAGTAGTATAAGTTGGGGACAGGGGCCCGGGGAGCTGTTTTTT.

The rearrangement uses TRBV5-5 and TRBJ2-3, with D perhaps matching TRBD2 (6 bases). This CDR3 contains 15 residues. Trimming took 4 bases from V and 2 from J, leaving 14 bases between them. Germline V gives CDR1 SGHKS, CDR2 YYEKEE (reference sequence). The CDR3 DNA follows: TGTGCCAGCAGCCGGGGACTTCCATCCACAGATACGCAGTATTTT. Translating gives CASSRGLPSTDTQYF.

The genes are TRBV7-9 and TRBJ2-5; D is possibly TRBD2 (6 bases). In germline, CDR1 is SEHNR, CDR2 FQNEAQ (reference sequence). V was cut by 5 bases and J by 5 bases, with 21 bases left in between. This CDR3 spans 16 amino acids. The DNA of the CDR3 is TGTGCCAGCAGCCTCCTGGTGGGGGGTTCTCGGGAGACCCAGTACTTC. Translating gives CASSLLVGGSRETQYF.

CDR3 sequence (DNA): TGTGCCACCAGCAGAGTATTTCAGCGGGGTGGGCTAGCGGGGGGGCTAAGCACAGATACGCAGTATTTT. Its translation: CATSRVFQRGGLAGGLSTDTQYF. The chain has TRBV15 and TRBJ2-3; TRBD2 matches 12 bases. V was clipped by 1 base and J by 0 bases; unmatched bases: 20. The CDR3 runs 23 residues. Germline V gives CDR1 LNHNV, CDR2 YYDKDF (reference sequence).

The CDR3 nucleotides read TGTGCCAGCAGCCCCACGACAGGGGGCACTGAAGCTTTCTTT. Translating gives CASSPTTGGTEAFF. This chain connects TRBV5-4 to TRBJ1-1; the match to TRBD1 covers 9 bases. The germline V gene has CDR1 SGHNT and CDR2 YYREEE (reference sequence). Trimming at V came to 4 bases and at J to 4 bases, leaving 5 bases not matched to a gene. This CDR3 contains 14 residues.

J is TRBJ1-2 and V is TRBV10-3; 8 nucleotides match TRBD1. Losses at the gene ends were 3 bases for V and 9 bases for J; bases not matched to a gene: 6. CDR3 size: 13 residues. Germline-derived CDR1 and CDR2 are ENHRY and SYGVKD. The CDR3 protein is CAISDRQGISYTF. The CDR3 bases are TGTGCCATCAGTGACCGACAGGGGATTAGCTACACCTTC.

The chain has TRBV9 and TRBJ2-3; possible D gene TRBD2, 8 bases. The V gene lost 4 bases and the J gene lost 4 bases, with 19 bases spanning the gap. Germline-derived CDR1 and CDR2 are SGDLS and YYNGEE. The CDR3 runs 16 residues. The CDR3 protein is CASSPRGDSISDTQYF. CDR3 nucleotides: TGTGCCAGCAGCCCGCGGGGGGACAGTATTTCAGATACGCAGTATTTT.